Each of the 28 T cell receptor beta chains below was sequenced from the same sample in a study of long-term antiretroviral therapy in people with HIV. A v3.0 immunoSEQ assay was performed at survey level. Clones were sequenced by immunoSEQ multiplex PCR, and TCRdb holds only the in-frame ones, with some missing. The table has some 34,000 clones, roughly 80% seen once. Here the sequenced sample was unsorted PBMCs, taken 1.9 years after starting antiretroviral therapy. The source of these receptors is a man between 18 and 29 years old with HIV.

The chain uses TRBV6-4 and TRBJ1-6; 8 nucleotides match TRBD1. The trim removed 3 bases at V and 10 bases at J, leaving 5 bases unmatched. The CDR3 is 14 amino acids. The germline gives CDR1 MRHNA, CDR2 SNTAGT. As DNA, the CDR3 is TGTGCCAGCAGTGAAGATACAGGGGGGTCACCCCTCCACTTT. Encoded protein: CASSEDTGGSPLHF.

The chain is built from TRBV2 and TRBJ2-1; D uncertain. The CDR3 runs to 15 residues. Trimming took off 3 bases at V and 4 bases at J, with 13 bases between the two ends. Germline loops: CDR1 SNHLY, CDR2 FYNNEI. Written as DNA, the CDR3 is TGTGCCAGCAGTGATAGCAGTCCCCGGTACAATGAGCAGTTCTTC. It specifies CASSDSSPRYNEQFF.

V and J are TRBV7-9 and TRBJ2-7; tentatively, D is TRBD1 (5 bases). Germline CDR1 SEHNR, CDR2 FQNEAQ (reference sequence). Trimming removed 0 bases from V and 0 bases from J, with 6 bases in between. The CDR3 length is 14 residues. CDR3 coding DNA: TGTGCCAGCAGCTTAGCAGGACACTCCTACGAGCAGTACTTC. Translated, it gives CASSLAGHSYEQYF.

This clone has just a few counts. The junction does not match germline at one end; this may be a read error. The chain carries TRBV7-3 and TRBJ1-4, with no clear D. In germline, CDR1 is SGHTA, CDR2 FQGTGA. The CDR3 spans 12 residues. For the CDR3, the DNA is TGTCCCAGACGAGAAGGACGTGAAAAACTGTTTTTT. This sequence encodes CPRREGREKLFF. The complete variable domain, with remaining parts taken from reference TRBV7-3 and TRBJ1-4, reads GAGVSQTPSNKVTEKGKYVELRCDPISGHTALYWYRQSLGQGPEFLIYFQGTGAADDSGLPNDRFFAVRPEGSVSTLKIQRTERGDSAVYLCPRREGREKLFFGSGTQLSVL.

The V call is TRBV28, the J call TRBJ1-6, with 7 bases lining up with TRBD1. CDR1 and CDR2 (germline): MDHEN, SYDVKM. The CDR3 loop spans 13 amino acids. V trimming: 5 bases; J trimming: 11 bases; junction bases outside the gene matches: 6. CDR3 sequence (DNA): TGTGCCAGCAGTAGACAGGGATTACCACCCCTCCACTTT. Amino acids: CASSRQGLPPLHF. The full variable domain, completed using reference TRBV28 and TRBJ1-6, is DVKVTQSSRYLVKRTGEKVFLECVQDMDHENMFWYRQDPGLGLRLIYFSYDVKMKEKGDIPEGYSVSREKKERFSLILESASTNQTSMYLCASSRQGLPPLHFGNGTRLTVT.

The chain couples TRBV11-2 to TRBJ2-7, with D hard to call. From germline, CDR1 is SGHAT and CDR2 FQNNGV. V lost 6 bases, J lost 2 bases, and 14 bases lay in between. The CDR3 covers 14 residues. The CDR3 DNA reads TGTGCCAGCAGTTTTGGTATGGGTACCTACGAGCAGTACGTC. It encodes CASSFGMGTYEQYV.

This clone was found once. The chain employs TRBV9 and TRBJ2-1, with D perhaps TRBD1 (6 bases). The CDR3 is 15 residues long. The V and J ends lost 0 bases and 2 bases respectively, with 9 bases between them. Germline V gene sequence: CDR1 SGDLS, CDR2 YYNGEE. Here the CDR3 DNA reads TGTGCCAGCAGCGTAGCCAGGGGCGCCTACAATGAGCAGTTCTTC. Translation: CASSVARGAYNEQFF.

The CDR3 reads CASSLGGATDTQYF. CDR3 nucleotide sequence: TGTGCCAGCAGCCTCGGGGGGGCAACAGATACGCAGTATTTT. This rearrangement joins TRBV7-9 to TRBJ2-3; 8 bases match TRBD2. The CDR3 runs to 14 residues. Germline CDR1 is SEHNR and CDR2 is FQNEAQ (reference sequence). Germline trimming cut 5 bases from V and 3 bases from J; bases unmatched to any gene: 4.

V is TRBV11-2 and J is TRBJ1-1; 9 bases fit TRBD1. Germline V CDR1 and CDR2: SGHAT, FQNNGV. The junction had 11 bases not matched to a gene; V was cut back by 2 bases and J by 1 base. The CDR3 extends over 18 amino acids. This CDR3 is CASSLPKQGARWNTEAFF. DNA for the CDR3: TGTGCCAGCAGCTTACCTAAACAGGGGGCGCGATGGAACACTGAAGCTTTCTTT.

CDR3: CASKQSSSGNTIYF. The CDR3 coding sequence is TGTGCCAGTAAACAGAGTAGCTCTGGAAACACCATATATTTT. The genes are TRBV19 and TRBJ1-3; D gene uncertain. The CDR3 spans 14 residues. Germline assignment: CDR1 LNHDA and CDR2 SQIVND (reference sequence). Trimming removed 7 bases at V and 0 bases at J, with 10 bases between.

The chain is built from TRBV7-8 and TRBJ2-5; 12 bases map to TRBD2. Looked up from germline, CDR1 is SGHVS and CDR2 is FQNEAQ. V was clipped by 5 bases and J by 4 bases; unmatched bases: 8. This CDR3 is built from 16 residues. The CDR3 region is CASSPGASGGVETQYF. The CDR3 bases are TGTGCCAGCAGCCCCGGGGCTAGCGGGGGGGTAGAGACCCAGTACTTC.

This chain links TRBV6-6 with TRBJ1-3; D is undetermined. The CDR3 spans 16 residues. Germline V gives CDR1 MNHNY, CDR2 SVGAGI (reference sequence). Trimming took 3 bases from V and 0 from J, leaving 12 bases between them. DNA of the CDR3: TGTGCCAGCAGTTATGATTCGGGGAGCTCTGGAAACACCATATATTTT. It encodes CASSYDSGSSGNTIYF.

The rearrangement links TRBV5-1 to TRBJ2-7; maybe TRBD2 (5 bases). V was shortened by 1 base and J by 4 bases, with 6 bases between the two germline ends. CDR1 and CDR2 (germline): SGHRS, YFSETQ. CDR3 length: 12 amino acids. The CDR3 region has the DNA TGCGCCAGCAGCTTGCGGGGTTACGAGCAGTACTTC. The encoded protein is CASSLRGYEQYF.

The V call is TRBV30, the J call TRBJ1-1; no firm D call. The CDR3 runs to 12 residues. Germline V gene data show CDR1 as GTSNPN and CDR2 as SVGIG (reference sequence). V was cut by 4 bases and J by 0 bases, with 6 bases left in between. CDR3 sequence reads: CAWTRLNTEAFF. The CDR3 DNA follows: TGTGCCTGGACCCGCCTGAACACTGAAGCTTTCTTT.

The chain joins TRBV28 to TRBJ1-4; D unclear. The CDR3 extends over 17 amino acids. V gave up 7 bases and J gave up 4 bases, with 22 bases separating them. CDR1 and CDR2 from the germline V gene are MDHEN and SYDVKM. CDR3 in amino acids: CASTPSEGRSYNEKLFF. In DNA, the CDR3 is TGTGCCAGCACCCCCTCGGAGGGTCGAAGCTATAATGAAAAACTGTTTTTT.

The rearrangement links TRBV5-6 to TRBJ2-7; possibly TRBD2 for D (5 bases). The germline V and J ends were trimmed by 1 base and 5 bases, with 10 bases remaining between them. This CDR3 is built from 13 residues. The germline V gene encodes CDR1 SGHDT and CDR2 YYEEEE. The CDR3, as DNA: TGTGCCAGCAGCTTGATGGGGAGTCACGAGCAGTACGTC. Translating it yields CASSLMGSHEQYV.

The chain carries TRBV19 and TRBJ1-2; D unresolved. The V end lost 6 bases, the J end lost 3 bases, and 17 bases lay between the germline ends. The CDR3 loop spans 15 amino acids. The germline gives CDR1 LNHDA, CDR2 SQIVND (reference sequence). The chain's CDR3 is CASRSTGFEYYGYTF. For the CDR3, the DNA is TGTGCCAGTAGAAGTACCGGATTTGAGTACTATGGCTACACCTTC. Filled out from reference TRBV19 and TRBJ1-2, the complete variable domain reads DGGITQSPKYLFRKEGQNVTLSCEQNLNHDAMYWYRQDPGQGLRLIYYSQIVNDFQKGDIAEGYSVSREKKESFPLTVTSAQKNPTAFYLCASRSTGFEYYGYTFGSGTRLTVV.

The chain joins TRBV18 to TRBJ2-7; no clear D. The length of the CDR3 is 14 residues. Trimming took off 1 base at V and 3 bases at J, with 10 bases between the two ends. Per the germline V gene, CDR1 is KGHSH and CDR2 is LQKENI. This chain's CDR3 is CASSPQPNLYEQYF. In nucleotides, the CDR3 is TGTGCCAGCTCACCACAGCCGAACCTCTACGAGCAGTACTTC.

The chain couples TRBV11-2 to TRBJ2-2; D not resolved. V gave up 2 bases and J gave up 4 bases, with 8 bases separating them. Germline values: CDR1 SGHAT, CDR2 FQNNGV. This CDR3 is 14 amino acids long. In nucleotides, the CDR3 is TGTGCCAGCAGCTTACAAGACACCACCGGGGAGCTGTTTTTT. Translated: CASSLQDTTGELFF.

The table lists this clone with a few counts. DNA for the CDR3: TGTGCCAGCAGCGTAGCGGGAACTAGCGGGGTAGATACGCAGTATTTT. It encodes CASSVAGTSGVDTQYF. The chain employs TRBV9 and TRBJ2-3, with TRBD2 matching 10 bases. This CDR3 region has 16 residues. Per the germline V gene, CDR1 is SGDLS and CDR2 is YYNGEE. The V and J ends lost 0 bases and 5 bases, in that order; junction bases with no gene match: 6.

This chain connects TRBV6-1 to TRBJ2-7, with 7 nucleotides matching TRBD2. V was pared by 4 bases and J by 3 bases, with 21 bases of the junction left unmatched. Germline V gives CDR1 MNHNS, CDR2 SASEGT. The CDR3 is 19 amino acids. CDR3 protein: CASSVYAPGTGTIDYEQYF. CDR3 coding DNA: TGTGCCAGCAGTGTTTACGCCCCGGGGACCGGGACTATCGACTACGAGCAGTACTTC.

The genes are TRBV29-1 and TRBJ2-3; D is unclear. The CDR3 loop spans 14 amino acids. Trimming took off 7 bases at V and 6 bases at J, with 20 bases between the two ends. Germline V gene data show CDR1 as SQVTM and CDR2 as ANQGSEA. CDR3 DNA: TGCAGCGCCGAACATCCACGCCACATGGATACGCAGTATTTT. Amino acid sequence: CSAEHPRHMDTQYF.

CDR3 in DNA: TGTGCCAGCACCTGGGGCGGTCCGAACACCGGGGAGCTGTTTTTT. This sequence encodes CASTWGGPNTGELFF. V gene TRBV27 combines with J gene TRBJ2-2, with D tentatively TRBD1 (5 bases). V was cut by 7 bases and J by 0 bases, with 12 bases left in between. The CDR3 is 15 residues long. CDR1 and CDR2 from the germline V gene are MNHEY and SMNVEV (reference sequence).

The chain has TRBV6-5 and TRBJ1-1, with D maybe TRBD1 (5 bases). Germline CDR1 MNHEY, CDR2 SVGAGI. V lost 6 bases to trimming and J lost 6 bases, with 17 bases between them. This CDR3 spans 14 amino acids. The CDR3 region has the DNA TGTGCCAGCAGCCTAGGTCCGAGGGGACCTGAAGCTTTCTTT. This encodes CASSLGPRGPEAFF.

This clone was seen more than once but under ten times. The chain links TRBV6-4 to TRBJ2-2, with D unclear. The ends were cut back, 2 bases at V and 4 bases at J, with 5 bases in the middle. The germline V gene encodes CDR1 MRHNA and CDR2 SNTAGT. The CDR3 length is 13 residues. Here the CDR3 DNA reads TGTGCCAGCAGTGACAAGGGCACCGGGGAGCTGTTTTTT. Translating it yields CASSDKGTGELFF.

The CDR3 bases are TGTGCCAGCAGTGAAAGTTTCCCTAGCTACGAGCAGTACGTC. Its protein is CASSESFPSYEQYV. V is TRBV6-1 and J is TRBJ2-7; D gene ambiguous. V was shortened by 2 bases and J by 3 bases, with 11 bases between the two germline ends. Germline loops: CDR1 MNHNS, CDR2 SASEGT. The CDR3 is made up of 14 amino acids.

The chain recombines TRBV18 with TRBJ2-3; 10 bases line up with TRBD2. The CDR3 covers 14 residues. Germline trimming cut 3 bases from V and 6 bases from J; bases unmatched to any gene: 3. Germline-derived CDR1 and CDR2 are KGHSH and LQKENI. For the CDR3, the DNA is TGTGCCAGCTCACCCCTAGCGGGGGCTGATACGCAGTATTTT. Translated: CASSPLAGADTQYF.

The CDR3 loop is CASSIGTGAWETQYF. The CDR3 nucleotides are TGTGCCAGTAGTATAGGGACAGGGGCTTGGGAGACCCAGTACTTC. This rearrangement joins TRBV19 to TRBJ2-5; 9 positions match TRBD1. Germline loops: CDR1 LNHDA, CDR2 SQIVND (reference sequence). J gave up 5 bases and V 1 base, and 5 bases lay outside the gene matches. This CDR3 spans 15 amino acids.